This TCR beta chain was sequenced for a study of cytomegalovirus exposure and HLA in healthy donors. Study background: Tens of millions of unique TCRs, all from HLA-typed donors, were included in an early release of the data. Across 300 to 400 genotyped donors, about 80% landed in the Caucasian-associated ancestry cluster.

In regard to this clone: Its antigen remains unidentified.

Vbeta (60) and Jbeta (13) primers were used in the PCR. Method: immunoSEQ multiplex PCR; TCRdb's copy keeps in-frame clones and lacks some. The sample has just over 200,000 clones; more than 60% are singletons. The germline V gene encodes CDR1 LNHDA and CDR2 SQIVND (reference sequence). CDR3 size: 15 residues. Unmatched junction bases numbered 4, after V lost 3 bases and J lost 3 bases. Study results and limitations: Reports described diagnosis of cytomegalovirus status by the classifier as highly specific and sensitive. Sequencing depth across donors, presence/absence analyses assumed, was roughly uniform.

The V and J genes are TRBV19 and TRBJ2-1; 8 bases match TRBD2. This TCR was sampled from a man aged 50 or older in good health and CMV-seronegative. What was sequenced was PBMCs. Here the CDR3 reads CASSIGAGGYNEQFF. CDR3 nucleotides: TGTGCCAGTAGTATCGGGGCGGGAGGCTACAATGAGCAGTTCTTC.